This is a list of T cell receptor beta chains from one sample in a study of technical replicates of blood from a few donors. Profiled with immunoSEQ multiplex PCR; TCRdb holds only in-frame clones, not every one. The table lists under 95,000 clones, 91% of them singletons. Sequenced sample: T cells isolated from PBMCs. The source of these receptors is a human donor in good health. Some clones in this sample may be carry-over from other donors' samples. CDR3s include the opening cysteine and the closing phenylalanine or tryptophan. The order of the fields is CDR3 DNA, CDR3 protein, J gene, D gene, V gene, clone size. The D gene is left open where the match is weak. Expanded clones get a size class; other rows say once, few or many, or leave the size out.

CDR3nt: TGTGCCAGTACCCGGACTAGCGGGAAAGAGACCCAGTACTTC
CDR3aa: CASTRTSGKETQYF
j_gene: TRBJ2-5
d_gene: TRBD2
v_gene: TRBV19
abundance: NA

CDR3nt: TGCGCCAGCAGCTTGGAATTCCAGGGTCATTCTGGAAACACCATATATTTT
CDR3aa: CASSLEFQGHSGNTIYF
j_gene: TRBJ1-3
d_gene: NA
v_gene: TRBV5-1
abundance: NA

CDR3nt: TGTGCCAGCAGCAGCTGGGGCAGGGGGCGACGTGATAGCAATCAGCCCCAGCATTTT
CDR3aa: CASSSWGRGRRDSNQPQHF
j_gene: TRBJ1-5
d_gene: TRBD1
v_gene: TRBV7-8
abundance: NA

CDR3nt: TGTGCCAGCACCTTAGACAGGGGAGGTGGAAAACTGTTTTTT
CDR3aa: CASTLDRGGGKLFF
j_gene: TRBJ1-4
d_gene: TRBD1
v_gene: TRBV7-9
abundance: NA

CDR3nt: TGCGCCAGCAGCTTGGACGGGGTCACTGAAGCTTTCTTT
CDR3aa: CASSLDGVTEAFF
j_gene: TRBJ1-1
d_gene: NA
v_gene: TRBV5-1
abundance: NA

CDR3nt: TGCGCCAGCAGGGAGGGAGCCTACGAGCAGTACTTC
CDR3aa: CASREGAYEQYF
j_gene: TRBJ2-7
d_gene: NA
v_gene: TRBV5-1
abundance: NA

CDR3nt: TGTGCCAGCAGTTATAGGTTCGCGCGGGGAAGCGAAAAACTGTTTTTT
CDR3aa: CASSYRFARGSEKLFF
j_gene: TRBJ1-4
d_gene: NA
v_gene: TRBV6-5
abundance: NA

CDR3nt: TGTGCCAGCAGCTTAGAAACCGGGACAGGGGGGACCTACGAGCAGTACTTC
CDR3aa: CASSLETGTGGTYEQYF
j_gene: TRBJ2-7
d_gene: TRBD1
v_gene: TRBV11-2
abundance: NA

CDR3nt: TGTGCCAGCAGCTTGGAGATGAGTGGCGAGCAGTACTTC
CDR3aa: CASSLEMSGEQYF
j_gene: TRBJ2-7
d_gene: NA
v_gene: TRBV5-5
abundance: once

CDR3nt: TGCGCCAGCAGCTTGGCCGAGGGCAGCGACGTGGGAGGCACCTTC
CDR3aa: CASSLAEGSDVGGTF
j_gene: TRBJ1-2
d_gene: NA
v_gene: TRBV5-1
abundance: NA

CDR3nt: TGCGCCAGCAGCCAAGGGCGGGACCCTTTTAATGAGCAGTTCTTC
CDR3aa: CASSQGRDPFNEQFF
j_gene: TRBJ2-1
d_gene: NA
v_gene: TRBV4-1
abundance: NA

CDR3nt: TGTGCCAGCAGTTTATCAGACAGGATCCGTTCACCCCTCCACTTT
CDR3aa: CASSLSDRIRSPLHF
j_gene: TRBJ1-6
d_gene: NA
v_gene: TRBV27
abundance: NA

CDR3nt: TGTGCCAGCAGCTTTTCATGGGCAGGGGTAATAGGCACTGAAGCTTTCTTT
CDR3aa: CASSFSWAGVIGTEAFF
j_gene: TRBJ1-1
d_gene: NA
v_gene: TRBV7-6
abundance: NA

CDR3nt: TGTGCCAGCAGCCCGGGACAGGGGAGGGGGGACTATGGCTACACCTTC
CDR3aa: CASSPGQGRGDYGYTF
j_gene: TRBJ1-2
d_gene: TRBD1
v_gene: TRBV7-8
abundance: NA

CDR3nt: TGCGCCAGCAGCTTGGCTGAGGCGATCAACACCGGGGAGCTGTTTTTT
CDR3aa: CASSLAEAINTGELFF
j_gene: TRBJ2-2
d_gene: NA
v_gene: TRBV5-1
abundance: NA

CDR3nt: TGTGCCAGCAGCCCTCGGGGGCCTAGCGGGGGCCTGAACACCGGGGAGCTGTTTTTT
CDR3aa: CASSPRGPSGGLNTGELFF
j_gene: TRBJ2-2
d_gene: TRBD2
v_gene: TRBV7-6
abundance: NA

CDR3nt: TGTGCCAGCAGCCCGGAGCCGGATGAAAAACTGTTTTTT
CDR3aa: CASSPEPDEKLFF
j_gene: TRBJ1-4
d_gene: NA
v_gene: TRBV5-4
abundance: NA

CDR3nt: TGTGCCAGTAGCCGGAAGACAGGCCAAAACTATGGCTACACCTTC
CDR3aa: CASSRKTGQNYGYTF
j_gene: TRBJ1-2
d_gene: NA
v_gene: TRBV19
abundance: NA

CDR3nt: TGTGCCAGCAGCTTGCCCCGCAATACCGGACGCGGGCACATTCAGTACTTC
CDR3aa: CASSLPRNTGRGHIQYF
j_gene: TRBJ2-4
d_gene: NA
v_gene: TRBV5-4
abundance: NA

CDR3nt: TGTGCCAGTAAGGGGCAGGGAACATATAGCAATCAGCCCCAGCATTTT
CDR3aa: CASKGQGTYSNQPQHF
j_gene: TRBJ1-5
d_gene: NA
v_gene: TRBV19
abundance: NA

CDR3nt: TGTGCCAGCAGCTTTAAGGTGGACGACAGGGTCTCTGGGGCCAACGTCCTGACTTTC
CDR3aa: CASSFKVDDRVSGANVLTF
j_gene: TRBJ2-6
d_gene: TRBD1
v_gene: TRBV27
abundance: NA

CDR3nt: TGTGCCAGCAGCCGGGACAGGGTTAAAGCTTTCTTT
CDR3aa: CASSRDRVKAFF
j_gene: TRBJ1-1
d_gene: TRBD1
v_gene: TRBV6-5
abundance: NA

CDR3nt: TGTGCCAGCAGACCGACTAGCGGGGCTGGCTACGAGCAGTACTTC
CDR3aa: CASRPTSGAGYEQYF
j_gene: TRBJ2-7
d_gene: TRBD2
v_gene: TRBV14
abundance: NA

CDR3nt: TGTGCCAGCAGTGAAACCATCGGCACTGAAGCTTTCTTT
CDR3aa: CASSETIGTEAFF
j_gene: TRBJ1-1
d_gene: NA
v_gene: TRBV6-1
abundance: NA

CDR3nt: TGTGCCAGCACCCGGGGGGAGGGCCAAGAGACCCAGTACTTC
CDR3aa: CASTRGEGQETQYF
j_gene: TRBJ2-5
d_gene: TRBD2
v_gene: TRBV2
abundance: NA

CDR3nt: TGTGCCAGCAGCCAACGGACTAGCGGGAACCCAGATACGCAGTATTTT
CDR3aa: CASSQRTSGNPDTQYF
j_gene: TRBJ2-3
d_gene: TRBD2
v_gene: TRBV7-9
abundance: NA

CDR3nt: TGTGCCAGCACCCGGGGGGATCAGCCCCAGCATTTT
CDR3aa: CASTRGDQPQHF
j_gene: TRBJ1-5
d_gene: NA
v_gene: TRBV7-8
abundance: NA

CDR3nt: TGTGCCAGCAGCTTAGAAGTAGCGGGAGAGTTCTTC
CDR3aa: CASSLEVAGEFF
j_gene: TRBJ2-1
d_gene: TRBD2
v_gene: TRBV11-2
abundance: NA

CDR3nt: TGTGCCAGCAGTGGGGACAGGGGGTACGAGCAGTACTTC
CDR3aa: CASSGDRGYEQYF
j_gene: TRBJ2-7
d_gene: TRBD1
v_gene: TRBV6-1
abundance: NA

CDR3nt: TGTGCCAGCAGCCTTAAGCCGGGACAGGGAGGCTATGGCTACACCTTC
CDR3aa: CASSLKPGQGGYGYTF
j_gene: TRBJ1-2
d_gene: TRBD1
v_gene: TRBV7-8
abundance: NA

CDR3nt: TGTGCCAGCAGTTTATCAGGGGGAGACAATCAGCCCCAGCATTTT
CDR3aa: CASSLSGGDNQPQHF
j_gene: TRBJ1-5
d_gene: NA
v_gene: TRBV27
abundance: NA

CDR3nt: TGTGCCAGTAGTATAGATCGGGGACTAGCGGACGAGCAGTACTTC
CDR3aa: CASSIDRGLADEQYF
j_gene: TRBJ2-7
d_gene: TRBD2
v_gene: TRBV19
abundance: NA

CDR3nt: TGTGCCAGCAGCTTATATCCTGCAGATACGCAGTATTTT
CDR3aa: CASSLYPADTQYF
j_gene: TRBJ2-3
d_gene: NA
v_gene: TRBV11-2
abundance: NA

CDR3nt: TGTGCCAGCAGCCATGGGACAGATGGCTACACCTTC
CDR3aa: CASSHGTDGYTF
j_gene: TRBJ1-2
d_gene: TRBD1
v_gene: TRBV6-5
abundance: NA

CDR3nt: TGCAGCGTTGAGGACCGCTTATTCTTAGCGGGATCAGTAGATACGCAGTATTTT
CDR3aa: CSVEDRLFLAGSVDTQYF
j_gene: TRBJ2-3
d_gene: TRBD2
v_gene: TRBV29-1
abundance: once

CDR3nt: TGTGCCTGGAGTGTACAGCAGGGTGCCAAGTTTCAGGAAAAACTGTTTTTT
CDR3aa: CAWSVQQGAKFQEKLFF
j_gene: TRBJ1-4
d_gene: NA
v_gene: TRBV30
abundance: NA

CDR3nt: TGTGCCGCCGAGGACAGGCCCTTGGGTGGCTACACCTTC
CDR3aa: CAAEDRPLGGYTF
j_gene: TRBJ1-2
d_gene: TRBD1
v_gene: TRBV30
abundance: NA

CDR3nt: TGTGCCAGCAGTTTAAACAGGGCCGCTTTCTTT
CDR3aa: CASSLNRAAFF
j_gene: TRBJ1-1
d_gene: NA
v_gene: TRBV28
abundance: NA

CDR3nt: TGCGCCAGCAGATATGGGTCGAGGGGGATCCACACAGATACGCAGTATTTT
CDR3aa: CASRYGSRGIHTDTQYF
j_gene: TRBJ2-3
d_gene: NA
v_gene: TRBV4-1
abundance: NA

CDR3nt: TGTGCCAGCAGTTCGGGGGGCGGTATGGTAACTGAAGCTTTCTTT
CDR3aa: CASSSGGGMVTEAFF
j_gene: TRBJ1-1
d_gene: NA
v_gene: TRBV28
abundance: NA

CDR3nt: TGTGCCAGCAGCGTAGAAGGCGGGGGGCGAAATGAGCAGTTCTTC
CDR3aa: CASSVEGGGRNEQFF
j_gene: TRBJ2-1
d_gene: TRBD2
v_gene: TRBV9
abundance: NA

CDR3nt: TGCGCCAGCAGCCACGGACTAGCGGGAGTTGTAGATGAGCAGTTCTTC
CDR3aa: CASSHGLAGVVDEQFF
j_gene: TRBJ2-1
d_gene: TRBD2
v_gene: TRBV4-1
abundance: few

CDR3nt: TGCGCCAGCAATTCCGGGACAGGGCTAAAGACCCAGTACTTC
CDR3aa: CASNSGTGLKTQYF
j_gene: TRBJ2-5
d_gene: TRBD1
v_gene: TRBV5-1
abundance: NA

CDR3nt: TGTGCCAGCAGCCTTGGGCCAGGAGGCTATGGCTACACCTTC
CDR3aa: CASSLGPGGYGYTF
j_gene: TRBJ1-2
d_gene: NA
v_gene: TRBV9
abundance: NA